The 9 T cell receptor beta chains in this list originate from one sample, sequenced in a study of beta chain features in type 1 diabetes. The sequenced template was cDNA made from the entire isolated RNA. TCRdb keeps only in-frame clones here, not all; method: immunoSEQ multiplex PCR. Of under 250,000 clones in the sample, 27% were seen once. The sequenced sample was central memory CD4+ T cells from blood. All receptors derive from a man aged 30-40 years in good health.

The chain employs TRBV7-2 and TRBJ2-2, with D possibly being TRBD2 (6 bases). This CDR3 is 16 amino acids long. Germline V gene lookup returns CDR1 SGHTA and CDR2 FQGNSA. V was cut by 7 bases and J by 4 bases, with 19 bases left in between. The CDR3 DNA sequence: TGTGCCAGCACCCCTGTGGGGAGGCTGGGCACCGGGGAGCTGTTTTTT. It is translated as CASTPVGRLGTGELFF.

This clone was counted many times. The rearrangement links TRBV4-2 to TRBJ2-1; D gene ambiguous. Trimming removed 0 bases at V and 0 bases at J, with 9 bases between. The germline V gene has CDR1 LGHNA and CDR2 YNFKEQ. The CDR3 extends over 16 amino acids. Here the CDR3 reads CASSQDWATSYNEQFF. DNA for the CDR3: TGTGCCAGCAGCCAAGATTGGGCTACCTCCTACAATGAGCAGTTCTTC.

The chain links TRBV9 to TRBJ2-2, with TRBD2 matching 7 bases. Per the germline V gene, CDR1 is SGDLS and CDR2 is YYNGEE. J lost 2 bases, V lost 0 bases, and 4 bases had no gene match. This CDR3 is 16 amino acids long. In nucleotides, the CDR3 is TGTGCCAGCAGCGTAGACCCTAGCGGTAACACCGGGGAGCTGTTTTTT. Its translation: CASSVDPSGNTGELFF.

This clone has more than one count but fewer than ten. The rearrangement joins TRBV6-5 to TRBJ1-5, with 7 nucleotides matching TRBD1. CDR3 length: 14 amino acids. CDR1 MNHEY and CDR2 SVGAGI come from the germline V gene. Trimming at V came to 5 bases and at J to 2 bases, leaving 3 bases not matched to a gene. The CDR3 DNA reads as TGTGCCAGCAGTCGACAGGGCGGCAATCAGCCCCAGCATTTT. Residues: CASSRQGGNQPQHF.

This clone has only a few counts. The gene calls are TRBV7-9 and TRBJ1-1; D call uncertain. There are 11 residues in the CDR3. Germline V CDR1 and CDR2: SEHNR, FQNEAQ (reference sequence). V was trimmed by 6 bases and J by 9 bases, leaving 11 bases between them. The CDR3 reads CASRSGSQAFF. The CDR3 DNA reads TGTGCCAGCAGGTCCGGGAGCCAAGCTTTCTTT.

This clone appeared a few times. Different DNA sequences within this sample yield the same CDR3. The chain uses TRBV18 and TRBJ1-1; TRBD1 matches at 7 bases. Unmatched junction bases numbered 5, after V lost 4 bases and J lost 3 bases. CDR1 and CDR2 from the germline V gene are KGHSH and LQKENI. The CDR3 runs to 14 residues. CDR3 protein: CASSLLDRDTEAFF. The CDR3 DNA reads as TGTGCCAGCTCACTCCTTGACAGGGACACTGAAGCTTTCTTT.

Concerning this clone: An end of the junction differs from the germline gene, which may be a read error. The chain is built from TRBV5-1 and TRBJ2-7, with 7 nucleotides matching TRBD1. The CDR3 extends over 13 amino acids. Looked up from germline, CDR1 is SGHRS and CDR2 is YFSETQ. The CDR3 DNA is TGCGCCAGCAGCTTGCATGAGGGGGCAGGGGCCGACTTC. Protein product: CASSLHEGAGADF.

A note on this clone: A junction boundary mismatches the germline segment, possibly from a read error. The gene calls are TRBV25-1 and TRBJ2-1; TRBD1 matches at 9 bases. Germline V gene sequence: CDR1 MGHDK, CDR2 SYGVNS. This CDR3 has 12 amino acids. This CDR3 is CAGSEQGQGQFF. DNA of the CDR3: TGTGCCGGCAGTGAACAGGGACAGGGGCAGTTCTTC.

This clone has just a few counts. The V call is TRBV6-1, the J call TRBJ2-1; a weak D match, TRBD2 (6 bases). V lost 6 bases and J 2 bases, leaving 11 bases between the germline ends. The CDR3 covers 14 residues. From germline, CDR1 is MNHNS and CDR2 SASEGT. CDR3 region: CASRESGPYNEQFF. The CDR3 DNA reads TGTGCCAGCAGGGAAAGCGGGCCCTACAATGAGCAGTTCTTC.